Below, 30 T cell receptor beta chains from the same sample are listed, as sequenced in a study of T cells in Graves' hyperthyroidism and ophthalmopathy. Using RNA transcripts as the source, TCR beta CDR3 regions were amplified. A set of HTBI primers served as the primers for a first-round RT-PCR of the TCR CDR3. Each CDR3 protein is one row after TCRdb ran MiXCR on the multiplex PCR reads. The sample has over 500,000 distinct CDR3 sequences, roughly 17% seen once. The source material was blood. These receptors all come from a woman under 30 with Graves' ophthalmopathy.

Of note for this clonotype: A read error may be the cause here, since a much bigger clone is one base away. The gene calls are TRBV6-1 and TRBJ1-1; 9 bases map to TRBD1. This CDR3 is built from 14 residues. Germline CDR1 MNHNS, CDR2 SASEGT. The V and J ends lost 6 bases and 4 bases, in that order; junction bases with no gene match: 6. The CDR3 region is CASRPGTGSTEAFF. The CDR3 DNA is TGTGCCAGCAGACCCGGGACAGGGAGCACTGAAGCTTTCTTT.

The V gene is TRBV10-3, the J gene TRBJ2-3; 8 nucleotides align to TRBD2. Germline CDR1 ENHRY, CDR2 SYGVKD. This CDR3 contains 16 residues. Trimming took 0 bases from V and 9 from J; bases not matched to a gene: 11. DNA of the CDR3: TGTGCCATCAGTGAGTCATGGGCGGGAGGCGCGCCCACGCAGTATTTT. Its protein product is CAISESWAGGAPTQYF.

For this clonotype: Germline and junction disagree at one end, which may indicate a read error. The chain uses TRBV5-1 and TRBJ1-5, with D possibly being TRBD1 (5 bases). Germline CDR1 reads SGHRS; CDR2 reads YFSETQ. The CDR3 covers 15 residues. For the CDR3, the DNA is TGCGCCAGCGGCTTTGGGCAGGGTGGAAATCAGCCCCAGCATTTT. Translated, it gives CASGFGQGGNQPQHF.

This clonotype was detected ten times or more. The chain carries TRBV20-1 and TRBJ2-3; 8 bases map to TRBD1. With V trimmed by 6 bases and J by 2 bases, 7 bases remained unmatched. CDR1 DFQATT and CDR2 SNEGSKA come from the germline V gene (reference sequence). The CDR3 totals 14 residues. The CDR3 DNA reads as TGCAGTGCGGATGACAGGGGTCCCACAGATACGCAGTATTTT. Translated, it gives CSADDRGPTDTQYF.

CDR3 loop: CASSTQGGLGEKLFF. The CDR3 DNA follows: TGTGCCAGCAGTACACAGGGGGGACTAGGTGAAAAACTGTTTTTT. This chain joins TRBV12-3 or TRBV12-4 and TRBJ1-4, with 8 bases aligning to TRBD1. The length of the CDR3 is 15 residues. J lost 7 bases, V lost 5 bases, and 9 bases had no gene match.

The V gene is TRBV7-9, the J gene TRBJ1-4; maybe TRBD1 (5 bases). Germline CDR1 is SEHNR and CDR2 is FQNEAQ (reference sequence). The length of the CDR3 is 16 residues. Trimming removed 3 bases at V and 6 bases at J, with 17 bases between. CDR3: CASSLQAGWGDEKLFF. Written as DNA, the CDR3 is TGTGCCAGCAGCTTGCAGGCAGGCTGGGGCGATGAAAAACTGTTTTTT.

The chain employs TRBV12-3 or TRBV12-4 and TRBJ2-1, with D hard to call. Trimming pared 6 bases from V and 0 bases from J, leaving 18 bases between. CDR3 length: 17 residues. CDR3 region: CASSPTFQRSSYNEQFF. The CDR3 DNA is TGTGCCAGCAGCCCCACATTCCAGCGCTCCTCCTACAATGAGCAGTTCTTC.

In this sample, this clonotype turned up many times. The CDR3 is CASSTTWSGGLYEQFF. The CDR3 DNA is TGTGCCAGCAGTACTACGTGGAGCGGGGGTCTCTATGAGCAGTTCTTC. The chain uses TRBV28 and TRBJ2-1; 8 bases fit TRBD2. Per the germline V gene, CDR1 is MDHEN and CDR2 is SYDVKM. The CDR3 is made up of 16 amino acids. The V segment lost 5 bases and the J segment 8 bases; nucleotides outside the gene matches: 14.

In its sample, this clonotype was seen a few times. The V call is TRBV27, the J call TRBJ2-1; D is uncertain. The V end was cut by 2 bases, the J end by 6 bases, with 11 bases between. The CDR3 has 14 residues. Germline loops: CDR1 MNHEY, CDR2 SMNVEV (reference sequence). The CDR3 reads CASSLGFHSNEQFF. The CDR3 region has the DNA TGTGCCAGCAGTTTAGGGTTCCATTCCAATGAGCAGTTCTTC.

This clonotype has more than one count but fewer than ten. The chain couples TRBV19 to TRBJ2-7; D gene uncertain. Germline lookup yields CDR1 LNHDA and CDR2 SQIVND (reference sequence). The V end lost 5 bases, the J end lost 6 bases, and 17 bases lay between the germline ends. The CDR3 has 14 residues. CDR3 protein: CASSSIRVVGEQYF. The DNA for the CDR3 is TGTGCCAGTAGTTCGATTCGGGTGGTAGGCGAGCAGTACTTC.

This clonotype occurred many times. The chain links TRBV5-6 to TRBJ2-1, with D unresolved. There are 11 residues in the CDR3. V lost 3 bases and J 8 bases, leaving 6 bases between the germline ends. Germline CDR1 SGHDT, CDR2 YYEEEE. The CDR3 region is CASSYRHEQFF. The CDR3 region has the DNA TGTGCCAGCAGCTACCGACATGAGCAGTTCTTC.

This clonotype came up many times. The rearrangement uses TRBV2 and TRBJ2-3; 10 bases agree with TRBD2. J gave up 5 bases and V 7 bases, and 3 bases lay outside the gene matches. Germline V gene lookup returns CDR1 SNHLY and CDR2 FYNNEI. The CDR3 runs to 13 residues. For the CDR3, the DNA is TGTGCCAGCAAGCGGGAGGGCGGAGATACGCAGTATTTT. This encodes CASKREGGDTQYF.

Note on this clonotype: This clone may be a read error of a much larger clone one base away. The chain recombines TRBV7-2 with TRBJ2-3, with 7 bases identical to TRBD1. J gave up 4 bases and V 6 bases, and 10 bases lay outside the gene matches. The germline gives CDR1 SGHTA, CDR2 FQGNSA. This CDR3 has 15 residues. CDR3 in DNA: TGTGCCAGCAGTCGCTCAGGGGGTGGTTCAGATACGCAGTATTTT. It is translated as CASSRSGGGSDTQYF.

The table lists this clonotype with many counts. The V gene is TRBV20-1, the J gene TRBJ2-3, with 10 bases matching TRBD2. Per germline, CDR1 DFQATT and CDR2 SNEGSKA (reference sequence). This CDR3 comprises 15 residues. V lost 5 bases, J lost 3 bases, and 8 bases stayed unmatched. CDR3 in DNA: TGCAGTGCTGACCCGGGACTAGCGACTACAGATACGCAGTATTTT. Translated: CSADPGLATTDTQYF.

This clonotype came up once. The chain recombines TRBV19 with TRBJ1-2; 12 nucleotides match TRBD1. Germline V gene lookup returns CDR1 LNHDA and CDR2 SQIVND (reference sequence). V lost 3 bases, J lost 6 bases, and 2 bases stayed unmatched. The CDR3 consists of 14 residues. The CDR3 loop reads CASSMGQGADGYTF. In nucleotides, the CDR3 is TGTGCCAGTAGTATGGGACAGGGGGCTGATGGCTACACCTTC.

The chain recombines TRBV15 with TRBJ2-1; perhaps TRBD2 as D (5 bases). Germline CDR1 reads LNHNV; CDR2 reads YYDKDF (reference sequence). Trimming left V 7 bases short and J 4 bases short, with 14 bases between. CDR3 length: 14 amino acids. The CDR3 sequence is CATTLGGSYNEQFF. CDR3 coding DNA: TGTGCCACCACCTTAGGAGGATCTTACAATGAGCAGTTCTTC.

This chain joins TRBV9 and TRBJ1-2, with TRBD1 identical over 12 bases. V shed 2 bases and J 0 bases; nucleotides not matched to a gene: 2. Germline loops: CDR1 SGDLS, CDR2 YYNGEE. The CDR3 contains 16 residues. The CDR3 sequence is CASSVGQGAANYGYTF. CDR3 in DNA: TGTGCCAGCAGCGTGGGACAGGGGGCGGCTAACTATGGCTACACCTTC.

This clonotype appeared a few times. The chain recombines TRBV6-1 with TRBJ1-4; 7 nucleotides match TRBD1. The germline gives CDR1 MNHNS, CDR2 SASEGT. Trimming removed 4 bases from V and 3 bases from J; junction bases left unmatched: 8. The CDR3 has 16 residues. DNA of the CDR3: TGTGCCAGCAGTGCCAGATCAGGGGGTCCTAATGAAAAACTGTTTTTT. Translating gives CASSARSGGPNEKLFF.

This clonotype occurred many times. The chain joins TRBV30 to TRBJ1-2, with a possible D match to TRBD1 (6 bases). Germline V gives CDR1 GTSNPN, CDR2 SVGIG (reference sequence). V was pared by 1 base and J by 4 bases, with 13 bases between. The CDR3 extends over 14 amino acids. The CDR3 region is CAWSALGASYGYTF. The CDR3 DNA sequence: TGTGCCTGGAGTGCCTTGGGGGCCAGCTATGGCTACACCTTC. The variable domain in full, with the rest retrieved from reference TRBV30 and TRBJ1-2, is SQTIHQWPATLVQPVGSPLSLECTVEGTSNPNLYWYRQAAGRGLQLLFYSVGIGQISSEVPQNLSASRPQDRQFILSSKKLLLSDSGFYLCAWSALGASYGYTFGSGTRLTVV.

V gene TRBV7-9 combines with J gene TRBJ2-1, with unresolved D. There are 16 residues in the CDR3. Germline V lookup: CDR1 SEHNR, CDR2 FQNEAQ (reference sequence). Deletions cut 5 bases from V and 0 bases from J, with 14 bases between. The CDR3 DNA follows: TGTGCCAGCAGCCCCCGGACCGCGAGCTCCTACAATGAGCAGTTCTTC. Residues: CASSPRTASSYNEQFF.

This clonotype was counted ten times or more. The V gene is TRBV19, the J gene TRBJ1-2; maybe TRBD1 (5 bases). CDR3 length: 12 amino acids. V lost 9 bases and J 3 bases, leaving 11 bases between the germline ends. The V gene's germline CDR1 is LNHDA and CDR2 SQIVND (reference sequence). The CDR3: CASSPGHYGYTF. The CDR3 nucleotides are TGTGCCAGCAGCCCGGGACACTATGGCTACACCTTC.

CDR3 sequence (DNA): TGTGCCAGCAACCGAGGCAGGGCCGGGGTTTACGAGCAGTACTTC. The encoded protein is CASNRGRAGVYEQYF. The chain combines TRBV28 with TRBJ2-7; TRBD1 or TRBD2 may be the D gene (5 bases each). V gave up 7 bases and J gave up 4 bases, with 20 bases separating them. CDR1 is MDHEN, CDR2 SYDVKM, per germline. This CDR3 is 15 amino acids long.

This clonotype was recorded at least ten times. The CDR3 sequence is CASSLRDSPRNEQFF. DNA for the CDR3: TGTGCCAGCAGTTTAAGGGACTCCCCACGGAATGAGCAGTTCTTC. The chain links TRBV12-3 or TRBV12-4 to TRBJ2-1, with TRBD2 as a possible D gene (6 bases). The CDR3 is 15 amino acids. Trimming pared 2 bases from V and 7 bases from J, leaving 15 bases between.

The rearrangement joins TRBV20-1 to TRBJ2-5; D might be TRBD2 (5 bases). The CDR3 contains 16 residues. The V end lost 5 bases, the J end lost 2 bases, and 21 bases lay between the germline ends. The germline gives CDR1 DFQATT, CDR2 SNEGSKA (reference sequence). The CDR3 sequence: CSADPLAGVPQETQYF. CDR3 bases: TGCAGTGCTGATCCCCTAGCCGGGGTGCCTCAAGAGACCCAGTACTTC.

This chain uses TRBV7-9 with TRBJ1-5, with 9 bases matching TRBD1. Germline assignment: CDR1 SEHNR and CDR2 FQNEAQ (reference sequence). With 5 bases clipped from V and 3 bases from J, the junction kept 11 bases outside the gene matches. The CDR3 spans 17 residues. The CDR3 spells CASSTSGTGLINQPQHF. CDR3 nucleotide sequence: TGTGCCAGCAGCACTTCCGGGACAGGGTTGATCAATCAGCCCCAGCATTTT.

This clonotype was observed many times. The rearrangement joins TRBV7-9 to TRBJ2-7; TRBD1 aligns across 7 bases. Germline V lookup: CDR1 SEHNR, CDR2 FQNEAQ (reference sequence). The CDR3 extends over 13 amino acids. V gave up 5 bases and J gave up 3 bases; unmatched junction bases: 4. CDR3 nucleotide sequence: TGTGCCAGCAGCAGAACAGGGGTCTACGAGCAGTACTTC. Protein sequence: CASSRTGVYEQYF.

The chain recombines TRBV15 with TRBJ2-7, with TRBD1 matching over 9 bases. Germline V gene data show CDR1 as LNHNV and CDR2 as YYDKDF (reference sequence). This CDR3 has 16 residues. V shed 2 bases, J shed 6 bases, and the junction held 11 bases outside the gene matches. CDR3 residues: CATSRPTGGASVEQYF. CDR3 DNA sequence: TGTGCCACCAGCAGACCAACAGGGGGCGCGTCCGTCGAGCAGTACTTC.

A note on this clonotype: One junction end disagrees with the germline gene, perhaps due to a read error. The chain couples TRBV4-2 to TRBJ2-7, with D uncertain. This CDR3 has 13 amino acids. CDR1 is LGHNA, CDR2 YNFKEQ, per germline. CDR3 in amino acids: CASSEEILYEQYF. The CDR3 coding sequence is TGTGCCAGCAGCGAAGAAATCCTCTACGAGCAGTACTTC.

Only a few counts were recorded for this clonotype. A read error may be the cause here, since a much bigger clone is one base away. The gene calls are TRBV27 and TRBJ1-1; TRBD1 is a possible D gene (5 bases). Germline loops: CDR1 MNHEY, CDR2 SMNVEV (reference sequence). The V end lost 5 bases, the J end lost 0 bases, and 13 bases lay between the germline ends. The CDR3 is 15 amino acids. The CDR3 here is CASSQLTEMNTEAFF. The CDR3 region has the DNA TGTGCCAGCAGTCAGTTGACAGAGATGAACACTGAAGCTTTCTTT.

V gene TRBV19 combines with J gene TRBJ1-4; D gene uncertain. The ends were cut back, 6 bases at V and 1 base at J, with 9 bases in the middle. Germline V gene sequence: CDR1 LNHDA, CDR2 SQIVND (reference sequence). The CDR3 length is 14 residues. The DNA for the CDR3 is TGTGCCAGTAGGAGTGGATTAACTAATGAAAAACTGTTTTTT. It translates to CASRSGLTNEKLFF.